The clone carrying this TCR beta chain turned up a few times. What it binds is not known. The source of the sample is a study of post-analysis software for immune sequencing data. Findings and limits, study-wide: Patients carried roughly five TRBV segments more frequently than controls did, and TRBV5-6, TRBV5-1 and TRBV20-1 were among them. Significantly decreased normalized Chao1 diversity was recorded for multiple sclerosis patients relative to controls.

Germline CDR1 and CDR2: DFQATT and SNEGSKA (reference sequence). This CDR3 is built from 14 residues. Trimming removed 1 base from V and 7 bases from J; junction bases left unmatched: 6. Unique-molecular-identifier-tagged TCR beta cDNA libraries were used. In TCRdb, the PCR reads were re-called with MiXCR into one record per CDR3 protein. The sample holds about 540,000 distinct CDR3 sequences, under 40% seen once. The TCR was taken from a girl aged 2 to 17 with multiple sclerosis. The rearrangement links TRBV20-1 to TRBJ2-1; 8 positions match TRBD2. The material sequenced was blood. CDR3 nucleotides: TGCAGTGCTAGAGTTAGCGGGGAGGTTAATGAGCAGTTCTTC. It specifies CSARVSGEVNEQFF.